This TCR beta chain emerged from a study of blood T cell repertoires in COVID-19. Study as a whole: Samples representing acute and convalescent COVID-19 were sourced from the United States, Italy and Spain.

Using immunoSEQ multiplex PCR, the repertoire was profiled, and TCRdb retains in-frame clones only, with some absent. The data contain hundreds of thousands of clones, roughly 89% of them singletons. This CDR3 comprises 11 residues. This clone was seen only a few times. The sequence came from a woman aged 30 to 39 with active or convalescent COVID-19. The chain recombines TRBV21-1 with TRBJ1-2; TRBD1 is the table's D call, not checked against the DNA. TRBV21-1 is flagged as a pseudogene. The specimen was peripheral blood. The CDR3, as DNA: TGTGCCAGCAACCCGGACAGATGCTACACCTTC. This gives the protein CASNPDRCYTF.